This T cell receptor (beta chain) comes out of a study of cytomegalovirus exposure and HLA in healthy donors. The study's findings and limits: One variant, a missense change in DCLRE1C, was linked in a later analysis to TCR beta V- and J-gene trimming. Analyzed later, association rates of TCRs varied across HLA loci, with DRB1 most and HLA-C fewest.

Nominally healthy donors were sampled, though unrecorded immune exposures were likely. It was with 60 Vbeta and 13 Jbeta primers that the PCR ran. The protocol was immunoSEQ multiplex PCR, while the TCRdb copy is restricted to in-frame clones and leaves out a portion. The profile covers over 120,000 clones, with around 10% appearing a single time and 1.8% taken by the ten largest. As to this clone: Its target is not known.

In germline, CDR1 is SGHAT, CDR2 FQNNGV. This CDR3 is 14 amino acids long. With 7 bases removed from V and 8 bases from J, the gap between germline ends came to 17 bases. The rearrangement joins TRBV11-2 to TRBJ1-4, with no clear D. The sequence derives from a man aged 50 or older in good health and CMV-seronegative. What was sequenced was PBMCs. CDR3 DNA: TGTGCCAGCACCCCTTCTGCGGCGTGGGAAAAACTGTTTTTT. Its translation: CASTPSAAWEKLFF.